Following are 8 T cell receptor beta chains from one sample sequenced in a study of shared clonotypes between healthy human individuals. The protocol was immunoSEQ multiplex PCR, while the TCRdb copy is restricted to in-frame clones and leaves out a portion. The data hold about half a million clones, with less than 85% observed a single time. Sequencing was performed on PBMCs. These receptors originate from a woman in her 40s in good health. Some clones in this sample may be carry-over from other donors' samples.

In nucleotides, the CDR3 is TGTGCCAGCTCACCACCCCCCGATTCAACTAATGAAAAACTGTTTTTT. Encoded protein: CASSPPPDSTNEKLFF. The V and J genes are TRBV18 and TRBJ1-4; unclear D gene. Deletions cut 0 bases from V and 0 bases from J, with 8 bases between. The CDR3 is made up of 16 amino acids. Germline V gene lookup returns CDR1 KGHSH and CDR2 LQKENI.

The table lists this clone with a few counts. CDR3 sequence: CASRGTFNTDTQYF. The CDR3 coding sequence is TGTGCCAGCAGGGGGACTTTTAACACAGATACGCAGTATTTT. The chain combines TRBV6-1 with TRBJ2-3; weak D call: TRBD2 (6 bases). CDR3 length: 14 amino acids. Trimming cost V 6 bases and J 2 bases, with 12 bases left between them. Germline CDR1 and CDR2: MNHNS and SASEGT.

The DNA for the CDR3 is TGTGCAAGTCGCCGTCGGGTCTTTGGCTACACCTTC. Translating gives CASRRRVFGYTF. The gene calls are TRBV12-2 and TRBJ1-2. TRBV12-2 is flagged as a pseudogene. CDR3 length equals 12 residues.

J is TRBJ1-1 and V is TRBV5-1, with TRBD1 as a possible D gene (5 bases). The germline V gene has CDR1 SGHRS and CDR2 YFSETQ. The germline V and J ends were trimmed by 4 bases and 5 bases, with 12 bases remaining between them. The CDR3 has 13 residues. The CDR3, as DNA: TGCGCCAGCAGCACAGGAGGGGTGACTGAAGCTTTCTTT. Translated, it gives CASSTGGVTEAFF. The whole variable domain, filled in from reference TRBV5-1 and TRBJ1-1, reads KAGVTQTPRYLIKTRGQQVTLSCSPISGHRSVSWYQQTPGQGLQFLFEYFSETQRNKGNFPGRFSGRQFSNSRSEMNVSTLELGDSALYLCASSTGGVTEAFFGQGTRLTVV.

This clone was recorded only once. This chain joins TRBV7-2 and TRBJ1-2, with D unclear. V was cut by 7 bases and J by 0 bases, with 18 bases left in between. CDR3 length equals 16 residues. Germline CDR1 and CDR2: SGHTA and FQGNSA. The CDR3 bases are TGTGCCAGCAACGTGGACGTAGGCAGACCTAACTATGGCTACACCTTC. As protein: CASNVDVGRPNYGYTF.

This chain connects TRBV27 to TRBJ2-7, with 12 bases aligning to TRBD2. The CDR3 is made up of 14 amino acids. The junction had 3 bases not matched to a gene; V was cut back by 5 bases and J by 4 bases. Germline loops: CDR1 MNHEY, CDR2 SMNVEV (reference sequence). CDR3 in DNA: TGTGCCAGCAGTCGACTAGCGGGAGTATACGAGCAGTACTTC. Encoded protein: CASSRLAGVYEQYF.

Notes on this clone: A far more abundant clone sits one base away, making this likely a read error. The rearrangement links TRBV4-3 to TRBJ2-4; either TRBD1 or TRBD2 may fit D (6 bases each). Trimming removed 0 bases from V and 12 bases from J, with 18 bases in between. Germline V gene sequence: CDR1 LGHNA, CDR2 YSLEER. The CDR3 is 15 amino acids. The CDR3 sequence: CASSQDGARGDTQYF. In DNA form, the CDR3 reads TGCGCCAGCAGCCAAGATGGGGCGCGCGGGGACACTCAGTACTTC.

The chain combines TRBV20-1 with TRBJ1-1; a weak D match, TRBD1 (5 bases). The CDR3 has 11 residues. The germline gives CDR1 DFQATT, CDR2 SNEGSKA (reference sequence). The germline V and J ends were trimmed by 7 bases and 4 bases, with 10 bases remaining between them. The DNA of the CDR3 is TGCAGTGACACAGACAGCACTGAAGCTTTCTTT. Translating it yields CSDTDSTEAFF.